This TCR beta chain was documented in a study of shared T cell receptors in the human thymus. The method was immunoSEQ multiplex PCR; TCRdb's version includes in-frame clones alone and lacks a portion of them. Counted here are about 380,000 clones, approximately 95% occurring once; the ten biggest clones make up around 0.018%. Germline lookup yields CDR1 SGHDT and CDR2 YYEEEE. V lost 0 bases, J lost 9 bases, and 28 bases lay in between. The CDR3 has 18 amino acids. This chain uses TRBV5-6 with TRBJ2-7; perhaps D is TRBD1 or TRBD2 (5 bases each). The receptor comes from a human donor. The sample was thymocytes. The CDR3 sequence is CASSLAEGHPETSIWQYF. Here the CDR3 DNA reads TGTGCCAGCAGCTTGGCCGAGGGGCACCCGGAGACATCTATATGGCAGTACTTC.